The present entry profiles one TCR beta chain with its context. This entry is derived from a study of identical twins. CDR3 length equals 13 residues. Germline assignment: CDR1 SGHNT and CDR2 YENEEA. Trimming removed 4 bases from V and 8 bases from J; junction bases left unmatched: 5. TCRdb processed the 5' RACE reads anew with MiXCR; each CDR3 protein has one entry. The profile shows roughly 720,000 distinct CDR3 sequences, 18% of them singletons. The same sample was also studied in work on T cells expressing NK-cell markers. That work contributes: Sorted CD3+CD56-NKG2C+, CD3+CD56+NKG2C+ and CD3+CD56+NKG2C- T cells supplied the TCR beta repertoires. Restriction of the sorted population to alpha-beta TCR T cells was achieved in several experiments with an anti-gamma-delta TCR antibody. Top CD8+ clonotypes included the dominant CD3+CD56+NKG2C+ clonotypes in 6 or 7 donors.

V usage is TRBV11-3 and J usage is TRBJ2-3; 8 bases agree with TRBD2. Input material: PBMCs. The clonotype was recovered from a woman younger than 35 in good health. CDR3: CASSSLTSGTQYF. As DNA, the CDR3 is TGTGCCAGCAGCTCGCTAACTAGCGGTACGCAGTATTTT.